This TCR beta chain was documented in a study of OX40 agonist ivuxolimab in advanced cancers. The table came from immunoSEQ multiplex PCR; TCRdb's copy has only in-frame clones and leaves some out. The data contain about 70,000 clones, 89% of them singletons. The CDR3 is 16 amino acids. Germline CDR1 and CDR2: SGHAT and FQNNGV. V lost 5 bases and J lost 6; bases outside the gene matches: 12. This chain links TRBV11-2 with TRBJ2-2, with 7 positions matching TRBD2. Sequences were derived from CD4+ or CD8+ T cells sorted from blood, sampled in a trial of the OX40 agonist ivuxolimab. This TCR was sampled from an adult with an advanced solid tumor such as melanoma, head and neck, liver or kidney cancer. CDR3 nucleotides: TGTGCCAGCAGCGATCTTGGGGGAGGGGCTCCCGGGGAGCTGTTTTTT. It is translated as CASSDLGGGAPGELFF.